This TCR beta chain appears in the sequencing data of a study of tumor and adjacent non-tumor tissue in lung cancer. General study points: Tumor repertoires had a smaller top 100 clone share than normal lung. Tumor tissue had significantly higher TCR diversity than normal lung.

This sample's RNA came from whole unsorted tissue. A remark on this clonotype: Its matching antigen is unknown.

A modified ARM-PCR protocol with three rounds of nested PCR amplified TCRbeta. TCRdb reprocessed the multiplex PCR reads with MiXCR, giving one entry per CDR3 protein. The sample comprises about 110,000 distinct CDR3 sequences, 75% of which are singletons, and about 40% rests with the top ten. This receptor was identified in a woman aged 60 to 75 with non-small cell lung cancer. Material: lung tumor tissue.

CDR3 loop: CSAFPEDKGNTEAFF. CDR3 DNA sequence: TGCAGTGCCTTCCCCGAGGACAAGGGGAACACTGAAGCTTTCTTT. The chain has TRBV20-1 and TRBJ1-1, with D perhaps TRBD1 (5 bases). The CDR3 extends over 15 amino acids. Germline V lookup: CDR1 DFQATT, CDR2 SNEGSKA (reference sequence). Trimming cost V 6 bases and J 1 base, with 18 bases left between them.